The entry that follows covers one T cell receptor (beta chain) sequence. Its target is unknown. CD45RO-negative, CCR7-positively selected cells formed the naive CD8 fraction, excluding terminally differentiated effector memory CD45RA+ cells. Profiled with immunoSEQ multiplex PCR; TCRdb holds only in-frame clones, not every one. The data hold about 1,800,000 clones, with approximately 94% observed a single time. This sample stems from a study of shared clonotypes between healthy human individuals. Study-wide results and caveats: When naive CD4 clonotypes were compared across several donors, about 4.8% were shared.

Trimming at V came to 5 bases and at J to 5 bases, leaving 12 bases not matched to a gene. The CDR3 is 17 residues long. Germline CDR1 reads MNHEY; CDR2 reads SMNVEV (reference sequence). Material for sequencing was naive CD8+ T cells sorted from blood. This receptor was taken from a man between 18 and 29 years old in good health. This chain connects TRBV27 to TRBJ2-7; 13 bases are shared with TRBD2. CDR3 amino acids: CASSPGTGTSGTNEQYF. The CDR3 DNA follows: TGTGCCAGCAGTCCGGGGACCGGGACTAGCGGGACGAACGAGCAGTACTTC.